The rows below give T cell receptor beta chains drawn from one sample of a study of blood T cell repertoires in COVID-19. Libraries were prepared by immunoSEQ multiplex PCR; TCRdb keeps only in-frame clonotypes and omits some of them. The sample has some 320,000 clones, 85% seen once. The sample was PBMCs or T cells enriched from blood (not recorded which). These TCRs come from a woman aged 25 to 39 who had been exposed to COVID-19. Both conserved end residues are part of each CDR3. A D gene is named only where the DNA matches it firmly. For some rows the clone size is stated as once, few or many, or as a class when expanded; others skip it.

J	D	V	size	DNA	CDR3
TRBJ2-3	TRBD2	TRBV3-1/TRBV3-2	NA	TGTGCCGGGTGGACTAGCGGGGGGCGTAGCACAGATACGCAGTATTTT	CAGWTSGGRSTDTQYF
TRBJ1-2	TRBD1	TRBV7-2	NA	TGTGCCAGCAGCTTAGTCTCAGGGGGCCACTCGACCTATGGCTACACCTTC	CASSLVSGGHSTYGYTF
TRBJ2-1	NA	TRBV2	NA	TGTGCCAGCAGTGGTCGGGGGGCGGTGAATGAGCAGTTCTTC	CASSGRGAVNEQFF
TRBJ1-6	NA	TRBV11-1	once	TGTACCAGCAGCTGGGTAGGGGAACTTCATTCACCCCTCCACTTT	CTSSWVGELHSPLHF
TRBJ1-1	TRBD1	TRBV5-1	NA	TGCGCCAGCAGCCCCAGCCCGGGACAGGGGTCCACTGAAGCTTTCTTT	CASSPSPGQGSTEAFF
TRBJ2-7	TRBD2	TRBV19	NA	TGTGCCAGTAGTTCTAGCGGGAGCATAGGCGAGCAGTACTTC	CASSSSGSIGEQYF
TRBJ1-5	NA	TRBV27	NA	TGTGCCAGCAGTTCAGCCAGGGGATCCAGCAATCAGCCCCAGCATTTT	CASSSARGSSNQPQHF
TRBJ1-2	TRBD1	TRBV23-1	NA	TGCGCCAGCAGTCCACGCAGCAGGGGGCAAGATGGCTACACCTTC	CASSPRSRGQDGYTF
TRBJ2-6	NA	TRBV19	NA	TGTGCCAGTAGTTGGGACAACTCTGGGGCCAACGTCCTGACTTTC	CASSWDNSGANVLTF
TRBJ2-2	TRBD1	TRBV9	NA	TGTGCCAGCACAACCGGGACAGACACCGGGGAGCTGTTTTTT	CASTTGTDTGELFF
TRBJ2-7	TRBD2	TRBV5-6	NA	TGTGCCAGCAGCTCGCTAGCGGGGAGCTCCTACGAGCAGTACTTC	CASSSLAGSSYEQYF
TRBJ2-7	NA	TRBV5-4	NA	TGTGCCAGCAGCTTGGCAGGGCAAACCTACGAGCAGTACTTC	CASSLAGQTYEQYF
TRBJ1-6	NA	TRBV10-2	NA	TGCGCCAGCACGCAATCGAGAAACGAGGCAGAATCACCCCTCCACTTT	CASTQSRNEAESPLHF
TRBJ1-6	NA	TRBV5-1	NA	TGCGCCAGCAGCTCTACAGGAGGGAATTCACCCCTCCACTTT	CASSSTGGNSPLHF
TRBJ1-6	TRBD1	TRBV5-1	NA	TGCGCCAGCAGCTTGGCGGGACAGCAGAGGTCCTATAATTCACCCCTCCACTTT	CASSLAGQQRSYNSPLHF
TRBJ2-5	NA	TRBV29-1	NA	TGCAGCGTTGAAGGTTCCCCGGGACACGGGGAGACCCAGTACTTC	CSVEGSPGHGETQYF
TRBJ1-1	NA	TRBV5-4	NA	TGTGCCAGCAGCTTGGGGGGAGGGACGAACACTGAAGCTTTCTTT	CASSLGGGTNTEAFF
TRBJ1-2	TRBD1	TRBV9	NA	TGTGCCAGCAGCGTATCGACAGGGGGCTATGGCTACACCTTC	CASSVSTGGYGYTF
TRBJ1-1	TRBD1	TRBV28	NA	TGTGCCAGCAGAAGGGACAGGGTGAACACTGAAGCTTTCTTT	CASRRDRVNTEAFF
TRBJ1-2	TRBD1	TRBV5-1	NA	TGCGCCAGCAGCTTATCACAGGGGTATGGCTACACCTTC	CASSLSQGYGYTF
TRBJ2-2	TRBD2	TRBV7-2	NA	TGTGCCAGCACCCCGGGACTAGCGCATACCGGGGAGCTGTTTTTT	CASTPGLAHTGELFF
TRBJ1-1	TRBD1	TRBV5-8	NA	TGTGCCAGCAGCTTTGTACAGGGGACTGAAGCTTTCTTT	CASSFVQGTEAFF
TRBJ1-1	TRBD1	TRBV2	NA	TGTGCCAGCAGCCTTATGGGACAGGGATTGAACACTGAAGCTTTCTTT	CASSLMGQGLNTEAFF
TRBJ1-1	NA	TRBV7-8	NA	TGTGCCAGCACCGGGGGGGGGAACACTGAAGCTTTCTTT	CASTGGGNTEAFF
TRBJ2-5	TRBD2	TRBV5-1	NA	TGCGCCAGCAGCTTAACGGGGGGGGCCGTTCTGGAGACCCAGTACTTC	CASSLTGGAVLETQYF
TRBJ2-1	NA	TRBV18	once	TGTGCCAGCTCACCCCAAGGGGCGGGGTTGAGCAATGAGCAGTTCTTC	CASSPQGAGLSNEQFF
TRBJ2-3	TRBD1	TRBV4-1	NA	TGCGCCAGCAGCCAAGAACACAGGGGGCCCACAGATACGCAGTATTTT	CASSQEHRGPTDTQYF
TRBJ1-1	TRBD1	TRBV7-3	NA	TGTGCCAGCAGCCCAAGCCCGGGACAGGGAGGACGGAACACTGAAGCTTTCTTT	CASSPSPGQGGRNTEAFF
TRBJ2-5	TRBD1	TRBV6-5	NA	TGTGCCAGCAGTTACGCGACAGGGCAAGAGACCCAGTACTTC	CASSYATGQETQYF
TRBJ1-5	TRBD1	TRBV7-2	NA	TGTGCCAGCAGCCCGACCGCAGGGGGCGGGCAGCCCCAGCATTTT	CASSPTAGGGQPQHF
TRBJ1-6	TRBD1	TRBV25-1	few	TGTGCCAGCAGAGAATCCGGGACAGGGAATTCACCCCTCCACTTT	CASRESGTGNSPLHF
TRBJ1-4	TRBD1	TRBV4-1	NA	TGCGCCAGCAGCAGAGGAGACCAGGGACAGTTTAATGAAAAACTGTTTTTT	CASSRGDQGQFNEKLFF
TRBJ1-3	NA	TRBV6-5	NA	TGTGCCAGCAGTTCAAACGAGTACTCTGGAAACACCATATATTTT	CASSSNEYSGNTIYF
TRBJ1-1	NA	TRBV12-3/TRBV12-4	NA	TGTGCCAGCAGTTTTTCCGGGGGTACTGAAGCTTTCTTT	CASSFSGGTEAFF
TRBJ1-1	NA	TRBV3-1/TRBV3-2	NA	TGTGCCAGCAGCCACCAGGCCACTGAAGCTTTCTTT	CASSHQATEAFF
TRBJ2-5	NA	TRBV5-1	NA	TGCGCCAGCGCAGAAGGAATTGGTAGCGGACAAGAGACCCAGTACTTC	CASAEGIGSGQETQYF
TRBJ2-7	NA	TRBV6-4	NA	TGTGCCAGCAACCGGGACTCCTCCTACGAGCAGTACTTC	CASNRDSSYEQYF
TRBJ2-7	TRBD2	TRBV29-1	NA	TGCAGCGTTGAACTGGGTCTAGCGGGGGGGATGGTCTACGAGCAGTACTTC	CSVELGLAGGMVYEQYF
TRBJ2-7	TRBD2	TRBV6-5	NA	TGTGCCAGCAAATTGGCACTAGCGGGAAACTACGAGCAGTACTTC	CASKLALAGNYEQYF
TRBJ1-5	NA	TRBV7-8	NA	TGTGCCAGCAGCTTAGGTGCGGGGAGCAATCAGCCCCAGCATTTT	CASSLGAGSNQPQHF
TRBJ1-2	TRBD1	TRBV28	few	TGTGCCAGCAGTTTATCCGACAGGGGCTATGGCTACACCTTC	CASSLSDRGYGYTF
TRBJ2-7	TRBD1	TRBV30	NA	TGTGCCTCAGGACAGGACCCCTCCTACGAGCAGTACTTC	CASGQDPSYEQYF